The rows below give T cell receptor beta chains drawn from one sample of a study of T cell changes during pregnancy in multiple sclerosis. Repertoires were generated with immunoSEQ multiplex PCR, while TCRdb's copy carries only in-frame clones and drops some. The profile shows 40,000 to 50,000 clones, 90% to 95% of them singletons. Sequenced material: CD8+ T cells from peripheral blood mononuclear cells, taken in the first trimester of pregnancy. These receptors originate from a female donor with multiple sclerosis, enrolled in a pregnancy study. Both conserved end residues are trimmed from each CDR3. Part of the rows lack a size; the others show once, few, many or a class for expanded clones.

TRBJ1-6 | TRBV7-2 | NA | 12 | ASRIGVDNSPLH
TRBJ2-7 | TRBV27 | NA | 10 | ASSLAGGEQY
TRBJ2-2 | TRBV7-2 | NA | 15 | ASSVRRGAAATGELF
TRBJ1-2 | TRBV7-9 | NA | 12 | ASSLGRGHLGYT
TRBJ1-1 | TRBV4-1 | once | 13 | ASSQDWTQNTEAF
TRBJ1-1 | TRBV27 | NA | 10 | ASSNGYTEAF
TRBJ2-2 | TRBV6-4 | NA | 15 | ASSDSSGGANTGELF
TRBJ2-6 | TRBV29-1 | NA | 16 | SVEDEGPTGTGANVLT
TRBJ1-1 | TRBV6-1 | NA | 12 | ASSVRVMNTEAF
TRBJ2-5 | TRBV5-5 | NA | 13 | ASSLGAGGGETQY
TRBJ2-1 | TRBV13 | NA | 10 | ASSLFFNEQF
TRBJ2-7 | TRBV5-1 | NA | 16 | ASSLDTPGQEKTYEQY
TRBJ2-4 | TRBV27 | once | 11 | ASSLTSGVIQY
TRBJ1-5 | TRBV5-8 | NA | 13 | ASRPDREANQPQH
TRBJ2-5 | TRBV5-1 | NA | 13 | ASSLPQGNQETQY
TRBJ1-6 | TRBV7-8 | NA | 14 | ASSLAPGPGGSPLH
TRBJ1-2 | TRBV27 | NA | 12 | ASSPGTGWIGYT
TRBJ1-2 | TRBV27 | NA | 12 | ASSFRGANYGYT
TRBJ2-2 | TRBV25-1 | NA | 15 | ASSESRGLAGTGELF
TRBJ1-1 | TRBV19 | NA | 12 | ASSIVESTGKAF
TRBJ2-1 | TRBV15 | NA | 13 | ATSTSGGAYNEQF
TRBJ2-7 | TRBV9 | NA | 11 | ASSGEGGYEQY
TRBJ2-7 | TRBV4-3 | NA | 13 | ASSQGLAGVYEQY
TRBJ2-2 | TRBV9 | NA | 12 | ASSDGQVTGELF
TRBJ2-1 | TRBV7-3 | NA | 10 | ASSLTGDEQF
TRBJ1-2 | TRBV7-9 | once | 9 | ASSRGWGYT
TRBJ1-4 | TRBV6-1 | NA | 15 | ASSEGLAGATNEKLF
TRBJ2-5 | TRBV11-1 | NA | 11 | ASRYRGRETQY
TRBJ2-7 | TRBV11-1 | NA | 12 | ASSLLHRPYEQY
TRBJ2-7 | TRBV13 | NA | 11 | ASSLGLAYEQY
TRBJ2-7 | TRBV14 | NA | 13 | ASSQEDSSRYEQY
TRBJ2-5 | TRBV7-6 | NA | 12 | ASSLRQGEETQY